The clone carrying this TCR beta chain was observed many times. The antigen is not known. This entry is derived from a study of early T cells in non-severe SARS-CoV-2 infection. Looking at the study overall: The study sequenced bulk RNA from unsorted whole blood, with chains unpaired. Study-wide results and limits: In VDJdb matching, anti-spike CD8 responses were favored while private and CD4 specificities went missing.

The protocol attached unique molecular identifiers to individual cDNA molecules. Using its own MiXCR run on the 5' RACE reads, TCRdb lists one record per CDR3 protein. This table holds 25,000 to 30,000 distinct CDR3 sequences, roughly 5.9% found once. This CDR3 comprises 14 residues. The ends were cut back, 1 base at V and 4 bases at J, with 10 bases in the middle. Looked up from germline, CDR1 is SGHTA and CDR2 is FQGNSA. This sequence was found in an adult who was a healthcare worker with PCR-confirmed SARS-CoV-2 infection or an uninfected control (not recorded which). The V and J genes are TRBV7-2 and TRBJ2-5; D remains unclear. The sample consisted of whole blood. The CDR3 here is CASSLGGALETQYF. The CDR3 DNA reads TGTGCCAGCAGCTTAGGGGGTGCCCTAGAGACCCAGTACTTC. Drawing the rest from reference TRBV7-2 and TRBJ2-5, the complete variable domain is GAGVSQSPSNKVTEKGKDVELRCDPISGHTALYWYRQSLGQGLEFLIYFQGNSAPDKSGLPSDRFSAERTGGSVSTLTIQRTQQEDSAVYLCASSLGGALETQYFGPGTRLLVL.